This TCR beta chain emerged from a study of blood T cell repertoires in COVID-19. Authors' analysis steps: Researchers report that nucleated cell counts were estimated from reference gene primer amplification. Assay used: immunoSEQ multiplex PCR; TCRdb lists only in-frame clones, some missing. The D gene and trimming were derived from the DNA, and the V and J assignments and clone size from that table. The sample records some 450,000 clones, approximately 88% being singletons. This CDR3 region has 14 residues. The V gene's germline CDR1 is SNHLY and CDR2 FYNNEI. With V trimmed by 6 bases and J by 7 bases, 8 bases remained unmatched.

This TCR was recovered from a woman in her 50s with COVID-19, enrolled during active disease. This chain links TRBV2 with TRBJ2-1; 8 nucleotides line up with TRBD2. The sequenced sample consisted of peripheral blood. The CDR3 protein is CASSPYGGGNEQFF. The DNA for the CDR3 is TGTGCCAGCAGCCCCTACGGCGGGGGGAATGAGCAGTTCTTC.